These 23 T cell receptor beta chains were sequenced from one sample in a study of blood T cell repertoires in COVID-19. Using immunoSEQ multiplex PCR, the repertoire was profiled, and TCRdb retains in-frame clones only, with some absent. Here the sample spans 88,000 or so clones, roughly 87% being singletons. Sequences were obtained from peripheral blood. All receptors come from a man between 60 and 75 years old with acute or convalescent COVID-19.

The CDR3: CASSVGQGLGGELFF. CDR3 bases: TGTGCCAGCAGCGTCGGACAGGGCCTGGGCGGGGAGCTGTTTTTT. The chain recombines TRBV9 with TRBJ2-2, with TRBD1 matching 8 bases. Germline-derived CDR1 and CDR2 are SGDLS and YYNGEE. Trimming removed 2 bases from V and 7 bases from J; junction bases left unmatched: 7. This CDR3 has 15 residues.

V usage is TRBV29-1 and J usage is TRBJ1-5; TRBD1 matches at 7 bases. CDR1 is SQVTM and CDR2 is ANQGSEA in the germline V gene. Trimming at V came to 1 base and at J to 3 bases, leaving 3 bases not matched to a gene. This CDR3 spans 14 amino acids. CDR3 loop: CSVEGTGDNQPQHF. In DNA, the CDR3 is TGCAGCGTTGAAGGCACAGGGGACAATCAGCCCCAGCATTTT.

This chain uses TRBV29-1 with TRBJ2-5, with D possibly matching TRBD1 (5 bases). The CDR3 is 12 residues long. Germline values: CDR1 SQVTM, CDR2 ANQGSEA. V lost 0 bases to trimming and J lost 7 bases, with 9 bases between them. The CDR3 here is CSVEENQGTQYF. The CDR3 nucleotides read TGCAGCGTTGAAGAGAACCAGGGGACCCAGTACTTC.

The genes are TRBV6-5 and TRBJ1-1; 7 nucleotides line up with TRBD1. Germline CDR1 and CDR2: MNHEY and SVGAGI. After removal of 10 bases from V and 1 base from J, the junction contained 6 bases not matched to a gene. The CDR3 extends over 13 amino acids. CDR3 in amino acids: CAIQQGRNTEAFF. The CDR3 nucleotides read TGTGCCATTCAACAGGGGAGGAACACTGAAGCTTTCTTT.

The V and J genes are TRBV9 and TRBJ2-2; a weak D match, TRBD1 (5 bases). The CDR3 loop spans 16 amino acids. Germline V gene lookup returns CDR1 SGDLS and CDR2 YYNGEE. The germline V and J ends were trimmed by 2 bases and 0 bases, with 11 bases remaining between them. The CDR3 DNA follows: TGTGCCAGCAGCGTTGTGGGGCGCGCGAACACCGGGGAGCTGTTTTTT. It specifies CASSVVGRANTGELFF.

The rearrangement joins TRBV30 to TRBJ2-7, with 9 bases that match TRBD2. After removal of 1 base from V and 2 bases from J, the junction contained 3 bases not matched to a gene. The CDR3 spans 14 residues. Per germline, CDR1 GTSNPN and CDR2 SVGIG (reference sequence). In nucleotides, the CDR3 is TGTGCCTGGAGTGGAGCGGGAGGCGCCTACGAGCAGTACTTC. Translating gives CAWSGAGGAYEQYF.

The CDR3 coding sequence is TGTGCCAGTAGTATAGGACGGACATTAACTGAAGCTTTCTTT. It encodes CASSIGRTLTEAFF. The chain recombines TRBV19 with TRBJ1-1, with D tentatively TRBD1 (5 bases). CDR1 is LNHDA, CDR2 SQIVND, per germline (reference sequence). The V and J ends lost 1 base and 5 bases respectively, with 11 bases between them. The CDR3 is made up of 14 amino acids. Full variable domain (remainder filled in from reference TRBV19 and TRBJ1-1): DGGITQSPKYLFRKEGQNVTLSCEQNLNHDAMYWYRQDPGQGLRLIYYSQIVNDFQKGDIAEGYSVSREKKESFPLTVTSAQKNPTAFYLCASSIGRTLTEAFFGQGTRLTVV.

This clone has more than one count but fewer than ten. V gene TRBV19 combines with J gene TRBJ1-6, with 7 bases aligning to TRBD1. Germline V gene lookup returns CDR1 LNHDA and CDR2 SQIVND (reference sequence). The CDR3 length is 17 residues. Germline trimming cut 8 bases from V and 7 bases from J; bases unmatched to any gene: 17. CDR3 loop: CASSLIGRGMANSPLHF. The CDR3 nucleotides read TGTGCCAGTTCTTTAATAGGCAGGGGGATGGCAAATTCACCCCTCCACTTT.

The V and J genes are TRBV7-8 and TRBJ1-2; TRBD1 matches 9 bases. Trimming cost V 2 bases and J 6 bases; bases outside gene matches: 7. CDR3 size: 15 residues. CDR1 and CDR2 (germline): SGHVS, FQNEAQ. The CDR3 DNA follows: TGTGCCAGCAGCTTAATTTTGGGACAGGGCCATGGCTACACCTTC. This codes for CASSLILGQGHGYTF.

V gene TRBV15 combines with J gene TRBJ2-7, with 7 bases that match TRBD2. The CDR3 contains 14 residues. Germline V gives CDR1 LNHNV, CDR2 YYDKDF (reference sequence). J lost 1 base, V lost 6 bases, and 6 bases had no gene match. The chain's CDR3 is CATRHTGGSYEQYF. As DNA, the CDR3 is TGTGCCACCAGGCATACGGGAGGATCCTACGAGCAGTACTTC.

This clone was seen once. The gene calls are TRBV5-4 and TRBJ2-3, with a weak D call TRBD1 (5 bases). Germline V lookup: CDR1 SGHNT, CDR2 YYREEE (reference sequence). Trimming shortened V by 4 bases and J by 1 base, and 10 bases separated the two germline ends. CDR3 length: 14 amino acids. The CDR3 DNA reads as TGTGCCAGCAGCCTGATACAGGGCACAGATACGCAGTATTTT. Protein sequence: CASSLIQGTDTQYF.

This clone was found many times. One end of the junction does not line up with germline, which may come from a read error. This chain joins TRBV5-1 and TRBJ2-7, with 8 nucleotides matching TRBD2. CDR1 is SGHRS and CDR2 is YFSETQ in the germline V gene. This CDR3 has 12 residues. The CDR3 DNA reads TGCGCCAGCAGCACCGAGGGCGGGAGGTCGCACTTC. Protein sequence: CASSTEGGRSHF.

The chain combines TRBV6-6 with TRBJ1-6, with TRBD1 as a possible D gene (6 bases). The CDR3 spans 16 residues. With 6 bases removed from V and 3 bases from J, the gap between germline ends came to 15 bases. CDR1 is MNHNY and CDR2 is SVGAGI in the germline V gene (reference sequence). CDR3 in DNA: TGTGCCAGCAGCCTAACGGGACAAGTCTATAATTCACCCCTCCACTTT. Translated: CASSLTGQVYNSPLHF.

The table lists this clone with a few counts. The chain is built from TRBV5-6 and TRBJ2-7, with D possibly matching TRBD2 (5 bases). The V end was cut by 4 bases, the J end by 2 bases, with 10 bases between. The germline V gene has CDR1 SGHDT and CDR2 YYEEEE. The CDR3 covers 13 residues. CDR3 nucleotides: TGTGCCAGCAGCCCGGGGAGCCCCTACGAGCAGTACTTC. It codes for CASSPGSPYEQYF. Complete variable domain (other parts from reference TRBV5-6 and TRBJ2-7): DAGVTQSPTHLIKTRGQQVTLRCSPKSGHDTVSWYQQALGQGPQFIFQYYEEEERQRGNFPDRFSGHQFPNYSSELNVNALLLGDSALYLCASSPGSPYEQYFGPGTRLTVT.

The V gene is TRBV11-2, the J gene TRBJ1-6; unclear D gene. Germline V gene data show CDR1 as SGHAT and CDR2 as FQNNGV. V was cut by 0 bases and J by 7 bases, with 10 bases left in between. This CDR3 spans 15 amino acids. The CDR3 here is CASSLDGGRNSPLHF. The DNA of the CDR3 is TGTGCCAGCAGCTTAGATGGCGGGCGGAATTCACCCCTCCACTTT. Together with reference TRBV11-2 and TRBJ1-6, the CDR3 gives the full variable domain: EAGVAQSPRYKIIEKRQSVAFWCNPISGHATLYWYQQILGQGPKLLIQFQNNGVVDDSQLPKDRFSAERLKGVDSTLKIQPAKLEDSAVYLCASSLDGGRNSPLHFGNGTRLTVT.

The CDR3 DNA sequence: TGTGCCAGGAGGGATGGAGGTAATAAGGCGCTCTATGGCTACACCTTC. This codes for CARRDGGNKALYGYTF. The chain joins TRBV27 to TRBJ1-2; no clear D. The germline gives CDR1 MNHEY, CDR2 SMNVEV (reference sequence). V dropped 9 bases and J dropped 4 bases, with 24 bases sitting between them. The CDR3 has 16 residues.

J is TRBJ1-5 and V is TRBV6-5; TRBD1 matches at 10 bases. V dropped 4 bases and J dropped 5; count of bases not matched to a gene: 8. CDR1 is MNHEY, CDR2 SVGAGI, per germline. The CDR3 is 16 amino acids. The CDR3 spells CASSSSGTGVDQPQHF. Here the CDR3 DNA reads TGTGCCAGCAGTTCATCCGGGACAGGGGTGGATCAGCCCCAGCATTTT.

The chain uses TRBV7-2 and TRBJ2-3; D is possibly TRBD2 (5 bases). Germline V gene lookup returns CDR1 SGHTA and CDR2 FQGNSA. Trimming removed 1 base at V and 5 bases at J, with 22 bases between. The CDR3 is 18 residues long. The CDR3: CASSLGAVVSRDGDTQYF. The CDR3 region has the DNA TGTGCCAGCAGCTTAGGCGCGGTTGTATCCCGGGATGGAGATACGCAGTATTTT.

The V gene is TRBV6-5, the J gene TRBJ1-2; D possibly corresponds to TRBD1 (5 bases). The germline V and J ends were trimmed by 8 bases and 8 bases, with 12 bases remaining between them. The length of the CDR3 is 11 residues. Germline V gives CDR1 MNHEY, CDR2 SVGAGI. The CDR3 here is CASPGGKGYTF. The CDR3 DNA reads as TGTGCCAGCCCCGGGGGGAAAGGCTACACCTTC.

V usage is TRBV29-1 and J usage is TRBJ2-7; the D gene is possibly TRBD2 (5 bases). CDR1 and CDR2 (germline): SQVTM, ANQGSEA. V lost 6 bases and J 5 bases, leaving 17 bases between the germline ends. The CDR3 has 13 amino acids. CDR3 nucleotide sequence: TGCAGCGTGTTCTTACGGGGTCCCCACGAGCAGTACTTC. Residues: CSVFLRGPHEQYF.

This chain links TRBV4-1 with TRBJ1-6; D is unresolved. CDR3 length equals 16 residues. CDR1 MGHRA and CDR2 YSYEKL come from the germline V gene. The germline V and J ends were trimmed by 6 bases and 13 bases, with 25 bases remaining between them. For the CDR3, the DNA is TGCGCCAGCAGTCCTAGTCCCGGAGGGCATCTTAGGCCCCTCCACTTT. This codes for CASSPSPGGHLRPLHF.

This clone was seen just once. The V call is TRBV6-5, the J call TRBJ1-2; 9 nucleotides line up with TRBD1. This CDR3 contains 13 residues. The germline V gene encodes CDR1 MNHEY and CDR2 SVGAGI. The junction had 5 bases not matched to a gene; V was cut back by 5 bases and J by 7 bases. The CDR3 sequence: CASSTRQGVGYTF. CDR3 bases: TGTGCCAGCAGTACCCGACAGGGGGTTGGCTACACCTTC.

The chain is built from TRBV4-1 and TRBJ2-2; the match to TRBD2 covers 11 bases. CDR1 MGHRA and CDR2 YSYEKL come from the germline V gene. The CDR3 consists of 21 residues. V lost 0 bases, J lost 4 bases, and 16 bases stayed unmatched. The CDR3 nucleotides read TGCGCCAGCAGCCAAGATCTGGGGCGGGCCCTAGCGGGGGGCCTCACCGGGGAGCTGTTTTTT. Protein sequence: CASSQDLGRALAGGLTGELFF.